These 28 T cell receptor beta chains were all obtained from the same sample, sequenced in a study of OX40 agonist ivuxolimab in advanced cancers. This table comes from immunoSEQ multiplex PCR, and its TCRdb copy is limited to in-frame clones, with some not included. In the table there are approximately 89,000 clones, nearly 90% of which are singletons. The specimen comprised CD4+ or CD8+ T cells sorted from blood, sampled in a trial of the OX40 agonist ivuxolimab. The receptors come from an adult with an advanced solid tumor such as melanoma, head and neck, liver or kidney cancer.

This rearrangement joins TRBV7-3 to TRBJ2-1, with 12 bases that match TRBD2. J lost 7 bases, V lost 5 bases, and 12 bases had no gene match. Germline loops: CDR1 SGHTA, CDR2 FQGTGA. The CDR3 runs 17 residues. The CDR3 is CASSQGPLAGGRNEQFF. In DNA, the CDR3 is TGTGCCAGCAGCCAAGGACCCCTAGCGGGGGGGCGAAATGAGCAGTTCTTC.

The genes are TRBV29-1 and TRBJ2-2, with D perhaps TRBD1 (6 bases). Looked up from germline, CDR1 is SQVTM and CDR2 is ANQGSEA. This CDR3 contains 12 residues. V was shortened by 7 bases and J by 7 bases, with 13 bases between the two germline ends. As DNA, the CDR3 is TGCAGCGCACCACAGGGAGACGGGGAGCTGTTTTTT. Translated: CSAPQGDGELFF.

This chain's CDR3 is CAWSLDGALTMNTEAFF. CDR3 sequence (DNA): TGTGCCTGGAGCCTGGACGGGGCCCTAACTATGAACACTGAAGCTTTCTTT. The chain employs TRBV30 and TRBJ1-1, with D perhaps TRBD1 (5 bases). Germline assignment: CDR1 GTSNPN and CDR2 SVGIG (reference sequence). Trimming shortened V by 3 bases and J by 0 bases, and 20 bases separated the two germline ends. This CDR3 is 17 amino acids long.

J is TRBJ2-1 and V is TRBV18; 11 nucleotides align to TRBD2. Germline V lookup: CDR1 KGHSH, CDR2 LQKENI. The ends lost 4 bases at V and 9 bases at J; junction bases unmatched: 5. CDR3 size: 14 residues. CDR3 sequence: CASSLAGGGGEQFF. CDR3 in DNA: TGTGCCAGCTCACTAGCGGGAGGGGGCGGTGAGCAGTTCTTC.

CDR3: CASSSTGEGYGYTF. CDR3 DNA: TGTGCCAGCAGCTCGACAGGGGAGGGCTATGGCTACACCTTC. The chain employs TRBV7-9 and TRBJ1-2, with 8 nucleotides matching TRBD1. The length of the CDR3 is 14 residues. With 4 bases clipped from V and 4 bases from J, the junction kept 5 bases outside the gene matches. Germline assignment: CDR1 SEHNR and CDR2 FQNEAQ (reference sequence).

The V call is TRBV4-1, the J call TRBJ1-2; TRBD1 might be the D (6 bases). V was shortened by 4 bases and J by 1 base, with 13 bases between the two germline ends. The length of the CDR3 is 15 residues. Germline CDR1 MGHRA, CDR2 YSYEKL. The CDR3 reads CASSPTGRRNYGYTF. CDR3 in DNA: TGCGCCAGCAGCCCAACAGGGAGGCGTAACTATGGCTACACCTTC.

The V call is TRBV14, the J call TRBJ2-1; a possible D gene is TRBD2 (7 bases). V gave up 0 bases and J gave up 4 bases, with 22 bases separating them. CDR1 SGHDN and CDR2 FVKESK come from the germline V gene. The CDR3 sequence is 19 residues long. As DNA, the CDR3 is TGTGCCAGCAGCCAAGATCGCCTTCGTGGCAGGGGAGGGTACAATGAGCAGTTCTTC. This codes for CASSQDRLRGRGGYNEQFF.

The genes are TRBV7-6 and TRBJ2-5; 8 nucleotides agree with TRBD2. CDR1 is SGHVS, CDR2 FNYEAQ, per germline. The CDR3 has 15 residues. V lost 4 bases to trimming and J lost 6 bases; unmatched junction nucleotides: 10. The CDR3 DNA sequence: TGTGCCAGCAGCTCCCCCACTAGCGGAGGGAAGACCCAGTACTTC. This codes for CASSSPTSGGKTQYF.

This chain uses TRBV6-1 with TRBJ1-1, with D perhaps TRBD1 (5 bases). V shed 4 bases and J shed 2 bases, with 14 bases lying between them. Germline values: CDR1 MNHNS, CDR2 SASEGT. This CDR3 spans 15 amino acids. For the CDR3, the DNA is TGTGCCAGCAGTGCAGGGTCTACAAGAAACACTGAAGCTTTCTTT. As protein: CASSAGSTRNTEAFF.

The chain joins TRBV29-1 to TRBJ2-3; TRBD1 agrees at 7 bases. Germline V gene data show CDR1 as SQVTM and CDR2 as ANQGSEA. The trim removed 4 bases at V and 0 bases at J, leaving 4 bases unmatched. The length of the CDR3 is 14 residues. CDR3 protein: CSVGTGASTDTQYF. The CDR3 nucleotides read TGCAGCGTTGGAACAGGGGCTAGCACAGATACGCAGTATTTT.

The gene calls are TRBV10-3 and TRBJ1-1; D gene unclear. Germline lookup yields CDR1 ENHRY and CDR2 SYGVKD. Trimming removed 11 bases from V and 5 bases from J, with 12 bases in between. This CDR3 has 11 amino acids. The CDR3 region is CASRDMTEAFF. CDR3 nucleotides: TGTGCCTCCCGGGATATGACTGAAGCTTTCTTT.

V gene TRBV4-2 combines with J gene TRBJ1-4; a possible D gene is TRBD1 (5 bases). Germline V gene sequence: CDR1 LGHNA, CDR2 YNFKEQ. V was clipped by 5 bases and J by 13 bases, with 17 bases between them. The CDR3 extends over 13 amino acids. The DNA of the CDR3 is TGTGCCAGCAGCTCCTTCGGGGGGAGGGGACTGTTTTTT. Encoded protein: CASSSFGGRGLFF.

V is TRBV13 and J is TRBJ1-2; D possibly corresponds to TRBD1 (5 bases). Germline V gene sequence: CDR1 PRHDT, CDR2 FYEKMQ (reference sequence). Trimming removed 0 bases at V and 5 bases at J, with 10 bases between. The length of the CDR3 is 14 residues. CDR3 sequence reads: CASSLGRVSYGYTF. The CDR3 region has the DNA TGTGCCAGCAGCTTAGGCAGGGTGTCGTATGGCTACACCTTC.

The CDR3 reads CASSKQGYEQYF. CDR3 DNA sequence: TGTGCCAGTAGTAAACAGGGCTACGAGCAGTACTTC. The chain is built from TRBV19 and TRBJ2-7, with D perhaps matching TRBD1 (6 bases). The germline V and J ends were trimmed by 4 bases and 3 bases, with 7 bases remaining between them. Germline-derived CDR1 and CDR2 are LNHDA and SQIVND (reference sequence). This CDR3 has 12 amino acids.

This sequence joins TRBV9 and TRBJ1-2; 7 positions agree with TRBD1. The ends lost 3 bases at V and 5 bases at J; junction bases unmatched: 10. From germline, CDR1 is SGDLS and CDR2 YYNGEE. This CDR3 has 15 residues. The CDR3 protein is CASSATGTARYGYTF. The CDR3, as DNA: TGTGCCAGCAGCGCAACCGGGACAGCTAGATATGGCTACACCTTC.

The CDR3 protein is CSVGTGGYNEQFF. The CDR3 DNA follows: TGCAGCGTTGGGACAGGGGGCTACAATGAGCAGTTCTTC. The chain couples TRBV29-1 to TRBJ2-1, with 10 bases lining up with TRBD1. Germline V gene lookup returns CDR1 SQVTM and CDR2 ANQGSEA. CDR3 length: 13 residues. The junction had 0 bases not matched to a gene; V was cut back by 4 bases and J by 3 bases.

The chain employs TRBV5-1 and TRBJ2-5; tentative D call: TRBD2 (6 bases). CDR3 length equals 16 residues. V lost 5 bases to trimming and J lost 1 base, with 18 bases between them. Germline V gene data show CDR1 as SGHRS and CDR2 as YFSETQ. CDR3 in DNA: TGCGCCAGCAGTCGCCCCACGGAGGGGTCCCAAGAGACCCAGTACTTC. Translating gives CASSRPTEGSQETQYF.

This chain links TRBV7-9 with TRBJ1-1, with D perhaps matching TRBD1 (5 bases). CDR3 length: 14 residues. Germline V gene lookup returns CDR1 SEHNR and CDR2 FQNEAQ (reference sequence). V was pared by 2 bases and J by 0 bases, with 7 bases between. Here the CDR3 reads CASSLKGMNTEAFF. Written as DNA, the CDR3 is TGTGCCAGCAGCTTAAAGGGGATGAACACTGAAGCTTTCTTT.

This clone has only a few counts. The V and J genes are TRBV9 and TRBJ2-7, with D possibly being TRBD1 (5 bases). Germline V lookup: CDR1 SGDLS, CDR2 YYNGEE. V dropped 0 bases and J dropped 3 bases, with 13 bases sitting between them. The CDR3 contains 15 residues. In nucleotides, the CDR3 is TGTGCCAGCAGCGTAGACGCGCAGGGTGACTACGAGCAGTACTTC. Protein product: CASSVDAQGDYEQYF.

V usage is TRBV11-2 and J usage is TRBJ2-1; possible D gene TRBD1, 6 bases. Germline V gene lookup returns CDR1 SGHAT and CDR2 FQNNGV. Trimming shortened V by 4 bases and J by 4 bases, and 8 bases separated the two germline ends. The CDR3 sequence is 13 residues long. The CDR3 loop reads CASSSDRYNEQFF. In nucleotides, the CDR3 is TGTGCCAGCAGCTCAGACAGGTACAATGAGCAGTTCTTC.

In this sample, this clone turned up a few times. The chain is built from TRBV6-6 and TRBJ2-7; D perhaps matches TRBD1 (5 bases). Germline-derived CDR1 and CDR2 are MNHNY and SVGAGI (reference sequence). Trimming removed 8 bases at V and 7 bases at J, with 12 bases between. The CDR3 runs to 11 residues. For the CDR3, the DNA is TGTGCCAGCGGGCAGGGTCGGGAGCAGTACTTC. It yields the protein CASGQGREQYF.

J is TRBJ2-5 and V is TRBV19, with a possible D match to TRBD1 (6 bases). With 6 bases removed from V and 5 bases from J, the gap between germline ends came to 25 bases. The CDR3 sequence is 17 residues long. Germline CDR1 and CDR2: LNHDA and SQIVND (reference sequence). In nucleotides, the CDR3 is TGTGCCAGTAGCCCTCTCCTCCCCGCAGGGGCAGGGGAGACCCAGTACTTC. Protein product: CASSPLLPAGAGETQYF. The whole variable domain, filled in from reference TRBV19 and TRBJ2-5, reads DGGITQSPKYLFRKEGQNVTLSCEQNLNHDAMYWYRQDPGQGLRLIYYSQIVNDFQKGDIAEGYSVSREKKESFPLTVTSAQKNPTAFYLCASSPLLPAGAGETQYFGPGTRLLVL.

The CDR3 DNA reads TGTGCCAGCTCACTCCTTATCGGGGGGGATTCCTACGAGCAGTACTTC. Amino acids: CASSLLIGGDSYEQYF. The J gene is TRBJ2-7, the V gene TRBV18; 8 positions agree with TRBD2. Germline values: CDR1 KGHSH, CDR2 LQKENI. Trimming at V came to 4 bases and at J to 1 base, leaving 9 bases not matched to a gene. The CDR3 is 16 amino acids.

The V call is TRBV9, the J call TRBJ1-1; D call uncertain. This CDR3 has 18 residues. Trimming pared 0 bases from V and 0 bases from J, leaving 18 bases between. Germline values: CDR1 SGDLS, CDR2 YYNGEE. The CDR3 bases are TGTGCCAGCAGCGTAGGTCGTATCGGGCAGCACATGAACACTGAAGCTTTCTTT. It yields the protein CASSVGRIGQHMNTEAFF. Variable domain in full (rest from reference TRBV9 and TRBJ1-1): DSGVTQTPKHLITATGQRVTLRCSPRSGDLSVYWYQQSLDQGLQFLIQYYNGEERAKGNILERFSAQQFPDLHSELNLSSLELGDSALYFCASSVGRIGQHMNTEAFFGQGTRLTVV.

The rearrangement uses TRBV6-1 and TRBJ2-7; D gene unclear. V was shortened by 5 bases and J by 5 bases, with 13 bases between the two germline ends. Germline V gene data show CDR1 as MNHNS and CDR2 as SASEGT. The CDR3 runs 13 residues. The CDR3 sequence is CASSRPIHNEQYF. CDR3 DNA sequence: TGTGCCAGCAGTCGTCCGATTCATAACGAGCAGTACTTC.

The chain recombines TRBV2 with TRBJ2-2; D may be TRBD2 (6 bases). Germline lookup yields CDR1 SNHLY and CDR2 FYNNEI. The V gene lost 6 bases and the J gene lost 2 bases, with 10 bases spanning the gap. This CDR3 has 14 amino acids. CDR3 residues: CASSWTINTGELFF. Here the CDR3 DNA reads TGTGCCAGCAGCTGGACTATCAACACCGGGGAGCTGTTTTTT.

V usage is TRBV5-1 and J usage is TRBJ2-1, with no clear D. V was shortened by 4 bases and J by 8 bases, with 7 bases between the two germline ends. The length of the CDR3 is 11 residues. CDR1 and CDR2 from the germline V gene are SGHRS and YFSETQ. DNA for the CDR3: TGCGCCAGCAGCCCCTCCCATGAGCAGTTCTTC. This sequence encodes CASSPSHEQFF.

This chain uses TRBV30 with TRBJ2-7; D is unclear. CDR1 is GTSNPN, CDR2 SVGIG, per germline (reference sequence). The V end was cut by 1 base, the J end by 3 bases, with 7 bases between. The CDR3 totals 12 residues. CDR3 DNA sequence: TGTGCCTGGAGTGCCCCCAGCTACGAGCAGTACTTC. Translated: CAWSAPSYEQYF.